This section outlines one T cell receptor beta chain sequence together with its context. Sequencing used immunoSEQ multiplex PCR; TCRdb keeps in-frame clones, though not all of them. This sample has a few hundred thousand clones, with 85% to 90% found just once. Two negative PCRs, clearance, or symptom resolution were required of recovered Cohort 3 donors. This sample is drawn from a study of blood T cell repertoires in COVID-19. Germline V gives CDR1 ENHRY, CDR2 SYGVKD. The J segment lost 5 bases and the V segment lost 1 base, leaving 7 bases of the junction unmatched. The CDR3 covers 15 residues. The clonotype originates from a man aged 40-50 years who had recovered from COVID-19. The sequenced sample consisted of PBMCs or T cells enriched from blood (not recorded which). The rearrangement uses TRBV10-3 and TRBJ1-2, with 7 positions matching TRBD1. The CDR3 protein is CAISELQRGRYGYTF. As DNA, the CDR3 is TGTGCCATCAGTGAGTTGCAGAGGGGGCGGTATGGCTACACCTTC.